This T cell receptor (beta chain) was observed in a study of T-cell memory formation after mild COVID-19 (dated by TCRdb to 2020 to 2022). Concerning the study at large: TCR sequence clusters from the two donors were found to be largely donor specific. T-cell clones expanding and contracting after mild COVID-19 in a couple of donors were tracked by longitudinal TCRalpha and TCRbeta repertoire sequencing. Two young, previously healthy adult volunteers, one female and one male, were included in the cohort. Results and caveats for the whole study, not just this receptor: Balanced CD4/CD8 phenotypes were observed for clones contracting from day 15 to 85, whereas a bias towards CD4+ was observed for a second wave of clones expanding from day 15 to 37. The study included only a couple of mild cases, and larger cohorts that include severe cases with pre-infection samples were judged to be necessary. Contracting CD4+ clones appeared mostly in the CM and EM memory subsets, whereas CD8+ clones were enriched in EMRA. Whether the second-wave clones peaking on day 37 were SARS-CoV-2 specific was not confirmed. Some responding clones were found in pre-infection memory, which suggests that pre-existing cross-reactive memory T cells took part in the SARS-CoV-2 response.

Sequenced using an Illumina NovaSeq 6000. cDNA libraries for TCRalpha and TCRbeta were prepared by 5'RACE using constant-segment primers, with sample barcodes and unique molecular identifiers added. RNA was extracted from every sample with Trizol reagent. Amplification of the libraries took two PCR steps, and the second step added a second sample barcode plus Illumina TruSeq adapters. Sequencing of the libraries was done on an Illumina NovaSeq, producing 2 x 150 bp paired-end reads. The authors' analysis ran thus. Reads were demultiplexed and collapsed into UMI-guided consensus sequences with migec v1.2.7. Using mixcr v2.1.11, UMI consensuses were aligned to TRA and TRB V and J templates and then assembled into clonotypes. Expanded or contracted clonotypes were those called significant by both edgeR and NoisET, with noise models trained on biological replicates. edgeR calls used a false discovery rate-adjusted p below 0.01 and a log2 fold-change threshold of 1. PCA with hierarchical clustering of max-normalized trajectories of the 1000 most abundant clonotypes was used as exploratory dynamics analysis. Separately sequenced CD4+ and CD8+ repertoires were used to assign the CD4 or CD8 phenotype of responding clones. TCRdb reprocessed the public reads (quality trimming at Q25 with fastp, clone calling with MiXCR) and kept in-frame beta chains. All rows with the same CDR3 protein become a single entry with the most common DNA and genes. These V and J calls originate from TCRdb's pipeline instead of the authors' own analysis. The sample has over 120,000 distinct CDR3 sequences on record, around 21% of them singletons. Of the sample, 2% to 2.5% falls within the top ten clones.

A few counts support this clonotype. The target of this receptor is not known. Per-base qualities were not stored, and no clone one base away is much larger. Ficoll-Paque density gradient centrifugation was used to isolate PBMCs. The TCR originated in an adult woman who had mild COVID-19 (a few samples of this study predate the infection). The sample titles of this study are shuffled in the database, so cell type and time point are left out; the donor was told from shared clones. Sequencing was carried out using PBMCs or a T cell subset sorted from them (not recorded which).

The CDR3 reads CATIREGVDQETQYF. The nucleotide sequence reads as follows: TGTGCCACCATTCGTGAAGGGGTGGACCAAGAGACCCAGTACTTC. The V gene is TRBV24-1 and the J gene is TRBJ2-5; a tentative D match to TRBD1 spans 5 bases. V and J lose 8 bases and 0 bases, and a span of 15 bases separates them. For CDR1 and CDR2, the germline V gene lists KGHDR and SFDVKD. The CDR3 contains 15 residues, cysteine and phenylalanine counted. Only the CDR3 portion is preserved as DNA: 45 bases, with reading frame beginning at the first base.